This entry features one TCR beta chain sequence. Its specificity is not known. The assay was immunoSEQ multiplex PCR, and TCRdb's table has in-frame clones only and misses some. The sample consists of hundreds of thousands of clones, about 91% of them appearing once. The sample originates from a study of Ad26.COV2.S vaccination and SARS-CoV-2 variants. There are 15 residues in the CDR3. The V gene's germline CDR1 is SNHLY and CDR2 FYNNEI. The V segment lost 6 bases and the J segment 0 bases; nucleotides outside the gene matches: 5. Study-level results: Recipients of either vaccine or placebo displayed similar breadth of non-spike TCRs.

This receptor was taken from a human donor who had recovered from COVID-19. The chain couples TRBV2 to TRBJ1-3; 7 bases line up with TRBD1. The sequencing used peripheral blood, collected after recovery from COVID-19. This CDR3 is CASRQQGGSGNTIYF. The CDR3 DNA sequence: TGTGCCAGCAGGCAGCAGGGGGGCTCTGGAAACACCATATATTTT.